The clone carrying this TCR beta chain turned up a few times. Antigen: not known. The entry originates in a study of beta chain features in type 1 diabetes. Overall study context: The samples had around 98 million sorted cells examined in all.

CDR3 length: 13 residues. Germline V gene lookup returns CDR1 SQVTM and CDR2 ANQGSEA. Trimming removed 6 bases from V and 4 bases from J, with 15 bases in between. CD45RO/CCR7/CD25/CD127/CD95/CD27 staining was used to isolate CD4+ naive, central memory, regulatory and stem cell-like memory cells by sorting. Reverse transcribing all isolated RNA meant expressed TCRB transcripts were sequenced. Approximately 3.9 million reads per sample were averaged for naive, central memory and regulatory samples. TCRdb's copy holds only in-frame clones and misses some; the assay was immunoSEQ multiplex PCR. The sample includes 240,000 or so clones, about a fifth seen only once; the top ten take less than 0.035%. Study-wide results and limits: Type 1 diabetes patients showed a moderate but significant shortening of TCRB CDR3s in all four CD4+ subsets. Sampled from patients, naive, central memory and Treg TCRB repertoires appeared more similar than those sampled from healthy donors.

The sample comprised naive CD4+ T cells from blood. This chain uses TRBV29-1 with TRBJ1-1, with D hard to call. The clonotype comes from a middle-aged woman with type 1 diabetes. The CDR3: CSVAGVGGTEAFF. CDR3 nucleotides: TGCAGCGTAGCTGGGGTGGGAGGCACTGAAGCTTTCTTT.